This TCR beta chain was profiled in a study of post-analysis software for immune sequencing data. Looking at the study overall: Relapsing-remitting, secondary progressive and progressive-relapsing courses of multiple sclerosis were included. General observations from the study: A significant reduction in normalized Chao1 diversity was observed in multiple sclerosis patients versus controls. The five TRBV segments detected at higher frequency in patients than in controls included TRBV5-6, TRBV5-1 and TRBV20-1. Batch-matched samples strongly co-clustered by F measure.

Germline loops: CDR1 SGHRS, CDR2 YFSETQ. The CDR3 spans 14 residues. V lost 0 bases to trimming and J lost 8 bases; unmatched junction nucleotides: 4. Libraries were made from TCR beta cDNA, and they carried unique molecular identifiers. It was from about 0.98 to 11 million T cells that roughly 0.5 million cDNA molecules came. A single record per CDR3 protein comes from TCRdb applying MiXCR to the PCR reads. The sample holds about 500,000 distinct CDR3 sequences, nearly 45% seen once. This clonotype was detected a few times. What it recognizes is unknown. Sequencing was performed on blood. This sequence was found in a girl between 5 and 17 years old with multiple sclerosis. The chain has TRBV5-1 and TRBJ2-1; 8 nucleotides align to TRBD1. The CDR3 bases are TGCGCCAGCAGCTTGGGACAGGGGTCGGATGAGCAGTTCTTC. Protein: CASSLGQGSDEQFF. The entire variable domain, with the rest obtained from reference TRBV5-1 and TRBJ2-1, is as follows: KAGVTQTPRYLIKTRGQQVTLSCSPISGHRSVSWYQQTPGQGLQFLFEYFSETQRNKGNFPGRFSGRQFSNSRSEMNVSTLELGDSALYLCASSLGQGSDEQFFGPGTRLTVL.